These 6 T cell receptor beta chains share one sample of origin, sequenced in a study of T cell repertoires in cytomegalovirus infection. These TCRs' antigens remain unknown. TCRdb re-called the reads through MiXCR, storing one row per CDR3 protein. Of around 310,000 distinct CDR3 sequences in the sample, under 35% were seen once. Here the sequenced sample was cultured PBMCs, taken from culture after CMV antigen stimulation. These receptors were collected from a human donor in good health (CMV status not recorded). Some clones in this sample may be carry-over from other donors' samples.

This clonotype was counted between two and nine times. The gene calls are TRBV28 and TRBJ2-6; 11 bases are shared with TRBD1. Germline V gene sequence: CDR1 MDHEN, CDR2 SYDVKM. CDR3 length equals 17 residues. With V trimmed by 4 bases and J by 4 bases, 6 bases remained unmatched. CDR3 bases: TGTGCCAGCAGTTCGGACAGGGGGCCCCTGGGGGCCAACGTCCTGACTTTC. It specifies CASSSDRGPLGANVLTF.

Only a few counts were recorded for this clonotype. This rearrangement joins TRBV7-9 to TRBJ1-5; D not resolved. V lost 11 bases and J lost 2, with 10 bases in between. The CDR3 consists of 12 residues. The germline V gene has CDR1 SEHNR and CDR2 FQNEAQ (reference sequence). The CDR3: CASADGNQPQHF. DNA for the CDR3: TGTGCCTCAGCGGACGGCAATCAGCCCCAGCATTTT. Drawing the rest from reference TRBV7-9 and TRBJ1-5, the complete variable domain is DTGVSQNPRHKITKRGQNVTFRCDPISEHNRLYWYRQTLGQGPEFLTYFQNEAQLEKSRLLSDRFSAERPKGSFSTLEIQRTEQGDSAMYLCASADGNQPQHFGDGTRLSIL.

This clonotype has only a few counts. The CDR3 bases are TGTGCCAGCAGCTTGGGACTAGCGGTCTTAGGGAATGAGCAGTTCTTC. As protein: CASSLGLAVLGNEQFF. The J gene is TRBJ2-1, the V gene TRBV7-8; TRBD2 agrees at 11 bases. After removal of 3 bases from V and 7 bases from J, the junction contained 8 bases not matched to a gene. The CDR3 loop spans 16 amino acids. Germline CDR1 is SGHVS and CDR2 is FQNEAQ.

The CDR3 DNA reads TGCAGTGCTTGGACCGGGGAAAGCAATCAGCCCCAGCATTTT. This sequence encodes CSAWTGESNQPQHF. The rearrangement links TRBV20-1 to TRBJ1-5; D remains unclear. Germline V CDR1 and CDR2: DFQATT, SNEGSKA (reference sequence). The germline V and J ends were trimmed by 5 bases and 1 base, with 12 bases remaining between them. The CDR3 runs 14 residues.

The J gene is TRBJ2-7, the V gene TRBV18, with TRBD2 matching over 10 bases. Trimming took 3 bases from V and 0 from J; bases not matched to a gene: 2. Germline V CDR1 and CDR2: KGHSH, LQKENI. There are 15 residues in the CDR3. The CDR3 loop reads CASSPGTSASYEQYF. CDR3 bases: TGTGCCAGCTCACCCGGGACTAGCGCCTCCTACGAGCAGTACTTC.

The chain recombines TRBV6-5 with TRBJ1-2; D unclear. Trimming shortened V by 5 bases and J by 10 bases, and 23 bases separated the two germline ends. This CDR3 spans 15 amino acids. Germline CDR1 MNHEY, CDR2 SVGAGI. The CDR3 DNA sequence: TGTGCCAGCAGTAAACCCCTCGTATGGCCACACACCTACACCTTC. Its protein product is CASSKPLVWPHTYTF.